This TCR beta chain originates from a study of CD8+CD57+ T cells in acquired aplastic anemia. Study-level background: Mean yield of DNA from sorted CD4+ and CD8+ cells was approximately 3 ug. Study findings and constraints: In CD8+ cells, Simpson's diversity showed no significant difference between patients and controls. Patients and controls shared 25 to 30 CD8+ CDR3 sequences.

Genomic DNA served as template for TCR beta VDJ and CDR3 profiling. TCRdb itself ran the reads through MiXCR, one entry per CDR3 protein. The repertoire consists of 180,000 or so distinct CDR3 sequences, with less than 60% occurring once and the leading ten covering about 1.8%. Many counts were recorded for this clonotype. Its antigen is as yet unknown. Patients chosen for sequencing had CD8+CD57+ cells that had expanded, as shown by flow cytometry. CDR1 SGHTA and CDR2 FQGNSA come from the germline V gene. The CDR3 spans 13 residues. V lost 3 bases, J lost 2 bases, and 7 bases lay in between. This receptor was obtained from a human donor with aplastic anemia. The genes are TRBV7-2 and TRBJ2-5; no reliable D call. The sequenced material came from sorted CD4+, CD8+, or CD8+CD57+ T cells (not recorded which) from PBMCs. The CDR3 spells CASSFGPQETQYF. In DNA, the CDR3 is TGTGCCAGCAGCTTCGGACCACAAGAGACCCAGTACTTC.